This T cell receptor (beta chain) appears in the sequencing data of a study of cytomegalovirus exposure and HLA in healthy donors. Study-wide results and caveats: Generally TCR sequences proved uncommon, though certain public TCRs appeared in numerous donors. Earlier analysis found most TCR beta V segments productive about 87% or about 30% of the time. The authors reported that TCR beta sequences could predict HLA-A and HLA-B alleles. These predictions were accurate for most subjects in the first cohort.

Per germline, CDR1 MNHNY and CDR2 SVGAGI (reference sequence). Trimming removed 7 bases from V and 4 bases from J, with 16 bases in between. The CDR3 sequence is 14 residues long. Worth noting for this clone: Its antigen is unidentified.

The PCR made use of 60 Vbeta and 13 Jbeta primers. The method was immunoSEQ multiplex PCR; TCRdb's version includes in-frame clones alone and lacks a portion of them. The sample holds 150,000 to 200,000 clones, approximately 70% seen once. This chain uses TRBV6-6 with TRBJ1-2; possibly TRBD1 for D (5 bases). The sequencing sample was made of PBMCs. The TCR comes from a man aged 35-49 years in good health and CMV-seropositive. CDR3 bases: TGTGCCAGCACCCTGGGGCAGGGTAGCTATGGCTACACCTTC. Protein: CASTLGQGSYGYTF.